A selection of T cell receptor beta chains follows, all from one sample in a study of cytotoxic CD8 clonotypes in ibrutinib-treated CLL. Profiling relied on immunoSEQ multiplex PCR, and the TCRdb table lists in-frame clones only, not all of them. The sample holds some 100,000 clones; about 58% are singletons and the top ten take 30% to 45%. The sample consisted of PBMCs, taken after 24 months of ibrutinib treatment. The receptors originated from a human donor with chronic lymphocytic leukemia. CDR3s include the opening cysteine and the closing phenylalanine or tryptophan. Each record gives: D gene, CDR3 length, J gene, clone size, V gene, CDR3 DNA, CDR3 protein. A D gene is named only where the DNA matches it firmly. Size values are once, few and many counts, or a class for expanded clones, and some rows have none.

d_gene: -; len: 16; j_gene: TRBJ1-2; abundance: -; v_gene: TRBV21-1; CDR3nt: TGTGCCAGCAGCAAAGGGGAAGGCACCCCTTGGGATGGCTACACCTTC; CDR3aa: CASSKGEGTPWDGYTF
d_gene: TRBD1; len: 15; j_gene: TRBJ2-3; abundance: -; v_gene: TRBV6-5; CDR3nt: TGTGCCAGCAGGCAAGACAGGGTTTTCACAGATACGCAGTATTTT; CDR3aa: CASRQDRVFTDTQYF
d_gene: -; len: 15; j_gene: TRBJ1-1; abundance: -; v_gene: TRBV5-1; CDR3nt: TGCGCCAGCAGCTTGACAGGAGACAAGAACACTGAAGCTTTCTTT; CDR3aa: CASSLTGDKNTEAFF
d_gene: TRBD2; len: 14; j_gene: TRBJ2-7; abundance: -; v_gene: TRBV23-1; CDR3nt: TGCGCCAGCAGTCAATCGACTAGCGGGGCTGAGCAGTACTTC; CDR3aa: CASSQSTSGAEQYF
d_gene: -; len: 14; j_gene: TRBJ1-5; abundance: -; v_gene: TRBV5-1; CDR3nt: TGCGCCAGCAGCTTGGATGGGGGCAATCAGCCCCAGCATTTT; CDR3aa: CASSLDGGNQPQHF
d_gene: -; len: 13; j_gene: TRBJ2-5; abundance: few; v_gene: TRBV30; CDR3nt: TGTGCCTGCGCGGGACAGTGGGGAGAGACCCAGTACTTC; CDR3aa: CACAGQWGETQYF
d_gene: -; len: 11; j_gene: TRBJ2-7; abundance: -; v_gene: TRBV30; CDR3nt: TGTGCCTGGGGCGACAGATACGAGCAGTACTTC; CDR3aa: CAWGDRYEQYF
d_gene: -; len: 15; j_gene: TRBJ2-1; abundance: -; v_gene: TRBV5-4; CDR3nt: TGTGCCAGCAGCTTCCGACAGCACTCCTACAATGAGCAGTTCTTC; CDR3aa: CASSFRQHSYNEQFF
d_gene: -; len: 13; j_gene: TRBJ1-1; abundance: -; v_gene: TRBV7-9; CDR3nt: TGTGCCAGCAGCGAGGAGAGGGGCACTGAAGCTTTCTTT; CDR3aa: CASSEERGTEAFF
d_gene: TRBD1; len: 15; j_gene: TRBJ2-7; abundance: -; v_gene: TRBV5-1; CDR3nt: TGCGCCAGCTCTTTGCCGGGACAGGGATCCTACGAGCAGTACTTC; CDR3aa: CASSLPGQGSYEQYF
d_gene: -; len: 14; j_gene: TRBJ2-1; abundance: -; v_gene: TRBV25-1; CDR3nt: TGTGCCAGCAGTGAACTCTCACTAGCCGGTGAGCAGTTCTTC; CDR3aa: CASSELSLAGEQFF
d_gene: TRBD2; len: 15; j_gene: TRBJ2-5; abundance: -; v_gene: TRBV7-2; CDR3nt: TGTGCCAGCAGCGATAGACTAGCGGACCAAGAGACCCAGTACTTC; CDR3aa: CASSDRLADQETQYF
d_gene: -; len: 15; j_gene: TRBJ2-2; abundance: -; v_gene: TRBV5-1; CDR3nt: TGCGCCAGCAGCTACGACGGGCTTAACACCGGGGAGCTGTTTTTT; CDR3aa: CASSYDGLNTGELFF
d_gene: TRBD1; len: 16; j_gene: TRBJ1-6; abundance: -; v_gene: TRBV7-6; CDR3nt: TGTGCCAGCCGATCCTTAGGAACAGGGGGAGGGTCACCCCTCCACTTT; CDR3aa: CASRSLGTGGGSPLHF
d_gene: -; len: 16; j_gene: TRBJ1-5; abundance: many; v_gene: TRBV11-2; CDR3nt: TGTGCCAGCAGTTACCTCCCCGTTTTAGGGAGGAAGCCCCAGCATTTT; CDR3aa: CASSYLPVLGRKPQHF
d_gene: -; len: 15; j_gene: TRBJ1-1; abundance: -; v_gene: TRBV7-9; CDR3nt: TGTGCCAGCAGCCCAGGACAAGCTATAAACACTGAAGCTTTCTTT; CDR3aa: CASSPGQAINTEAFF
d_gene: -; len: 15; j_gene: TRBJ1-4; abundance: -; v_gene: TRBV6-6; CDR3nt: TGTGCCAGCAGCCAAGGGCTCCCTGGGAGTGAAAAACTGTTTTTT; CDR3aa: CASSQGLPGSEKLFF
d_gene: -; len: 14; j_gene: TRBJ2-7; abundance: -; v_gene: TRBV6-1; CDR3nt: TGTGCCAGCAGTGAAGCGTCGGTCTCCTACGAGCAGTACTTC; CDR3aa: CASSEASVSYEQYF
d_gene: -; len: 14; j_gene: TRBJ1-2; abundance: -; v_gene: TRBV10-3; CDR3nt: TGTGCCATCAGTGATAGAGGGATTAGCTATGGCTACACCTTC; CDR3aa: CAISDRGISYGYTF
d_gene: -; len: 13; j_gene: TRBJ2-7; abundance: -; v_gene: TRBV25-1; CDR3nt: TGTGCCAGCACCTATAGGGGATCCTACGAGCAGTACTTC; CDR3aa: CASTYRGSYEQYF
d_gene: -; len: 11; j_gene: TRBJ1-2; abundance: few; v_gene: TRBV29-1; CDR3nt: TGCAGCGCGGGGGAGGGCTATGGCTACACCTTC; CDR3aa: CSAGEGYGYTF
d_gene: TRBD2; len: 15; j_gene: TRBJ2-5; abundance: -; v_gene: TRBV11-2; CDR3nt: TGTGCCAGCAGCCCGCCTGGGGGGGTCCAAGAGACCCAGTACTTC; CDR3aa: CASSPPGGVQETQYF
d_gene: -; len: 14; j_gene: TRBJ1-6; abundance: many; v_gene: TRBV4-2; CDR3nt: TGTGCCAGCAGCCAAGATTCACGATTGAGGCCCCTCCACTTT; CDR3aa: CASSQDSRLRPLHF